Presented here are 20 T cell receptor beta chains from one specimen sequenced in a study of cytomegalovirus exposure and HLA in healthy donors. Primers for the PCR totalled 60 Vbeta and 13 Jbeta. This table comes from immunoSEQ multiplex PCR, and its TCRdb copy is limited to in-frame clones, with some not included. The table has about 160,000 clones, approximately 76% seen once. Input material: PBMCs. The receptors shown here come from a man aged 60-69 years in good health and CMV-seronegative.

Concerning this clone itself: Distinct nucleotide sequences in the sample also encode this CDR3. This chain connects TRBV11-1 to TRBJ1-2; the match to TRBD1 covers 7 bases. The CDR3 runs 15 residues. The V segment lost 5 bases and the J segment 4 bases; nucleotides outside the gene matches: 10. Germline loops: CDR1 SGHAT, CDR2 FQDESV (reference sequence). For the CDR3, the DNA is TGTGCCAGCAGCCCCAGACAGGGTGCTGGCTATGGCTACACCTTC. Protein sequence: CASSPRQGAGYGYTF.

This clone has only one observation. The V and J genes are TRBV27 and TRBJ2-7; tentative D call: TRBD2 (5 bases). Germline V gene data show CDR1 as MNHEY and CDR2 as SMNVEV (reference sequence). V gave up 2 bases and J gave up 7 bases, with 12 bases separating them. The CDR3 runs 13 residues. The CDR3 bases are TGTGCCAGCAGTTTAAGTCCAAGAGGGGAGCAGTACTTC. The encoded protein is CASSLSPRGEQYF.

The V call is TRBV9, the J call TRBJ2-3; D is possibly TRBD2 (5 bases). V lost 4 bases to trimming and J lost 2 bases, with 17 bases between them. The CDR3 extends over 16 amino acids. Germline loops: CDR1 SGDLS, CDR2 YYNGEE. This CDR3 is CASSPDPSGTTDTQYF. The CDR3 region has the DNA TGTGCCAGCAGCCCAGACCCCAGCGGCACCACAGATACGCAGTATTTT.

The table lists this clone with a count of one. The chain carries TRBV11-3 and TRBJ2-5, with D maybe TRBD2 (5 bases). The CDR3 covers 12 residues. V gave up 4 bases and J gave up 5 bases, with 8 bases separating them. Per the germline V gene, CDR1 is SGHNT and CDR2 is YENEEA. The CDR3 DNA reads TGTGCCAGCAGCTCGGGATGGGAGACCCAGTACTTC. Its protein product is CASSSGWETQYF.

The rearrangement joins TRBV11-2 to TRBJ2-7, with D possibly being TRBD1 (5 bases). CDR1 SGHAT and CDR2 FQNNGV come from the germline V gene. The CDR3 is 14 residues long. Trimming left V 5 bases short and J 0 bases short, with 11 bases between. The CDR3 nucleotides are TGTGCCAGCAGCCTCCGACAGCCCTCCTACGAGCAGTACTTC. Translating it yields CASSLRQPSYEQYF.

The chain links TRBV2 to TRBJ2-5; possible D gene TRBD1, 5 bases. With 5 bases removed from V and 1 base from J, the gap between germline ends came to 11 bases. Germline V gene sequence: CDR1 SNHLY, CDR2 FYNNEI. The CDR3 contains 14 residues. The CDR3 loop is CASSPDSLQETQYF. The CDR3 nucleotides read TGTGCCAGCAGTCCCGACAGCCTCCAAGAGACCCAGTACTTC. Using reference TRBV2 and TRBJ2-5 for the parts outside the CDR3, the full variable domain is EPEVTQTPSHQVTQMGQEVILRCVPISNHLYFYWYRQILGQKVEFLVSFYNNEISEKSEIFDDQFSVERPDGSNFTLKIRSTKLEDSAMYFCASSPDSLQETQYFGPGTRLLVL.

V gene TRBV5-1 combines with J gene TRBJ2-3, with 9 bases identical to TRBD2. Germline V lookup: CDR1 SGHRS, CDR2 YFSETQ. CDR3 length equals 14 residues. Germline trimming cut 0 bases from V and 6 bases from J; bases unmatched to any gene: 2. The CDR3 sequence: CASSLGGGGDTQYF. The CDR3 bases are TGCGCCAGCAGCTTGGGCGGGGGGGGCGATACGCAGTATTTT.

The V gene is TRBV7-2, the J gene TRBJ2-4, with D possibly being TRBD2 (6 bases). Germline V lookup: CDR1 SGHTA, CDR2 FQGNSA. The CDR3 consists of 15 residues. The V and J ends lost 5 bases and 6 bases respectively, with 17 bases between them. For the CDR3, the DNA is TGTGCCAGCAGCGCCCAACTAGCCGCTATAAACATTCAGTACTTC. Translating gives CASSAQLAAINIQYF.

The V call is TRBV11-2, the J call TRBJ2-6; D not resolved. This CDR3 is 15 amino acids long. Looked up from germline, CDR1 is SGHAT and CDR2 is FQNNGV. V shed 5 bases and J shed 3 bases, with 11 bases lying between them. CDR3 nucleotides: TGTGCCAGCAGCCCGACCAGGTTTGGGGCCAACGTCCTGACTTTC. This encodes CASSPTRFGANVLTF.

The rearrangement joins TRBV28 to TRBJ2-7; weak D call: TRBD1 (6 bases). Germline assignment: CDR1 MDHEN and CDR2 SYDVKM. There are 19 residues in the CDR3. Trimming removed 7 bases at V and 3 bases at J, with 31 bases between. The CDR3 protein is CASTTRLQTGTRKIYEQYF. As DNA, the CDR3 is TGTGCCAGCACCACCCGGCTTCAAACCGGGACACGGAAAATCTACGAGCAGTACTTC.

This chain connects TRBV28 to TRBJ2-7; 8 bases are shared with TRBD1. Germline values: CDR1 MDHEN, CDR2 SYDVKM. CDR3 length equals 15 residues. V dropped 2 bases and J dropped 5; count of bases not matched to a gene: 8. CDR3 amino acids: CASSLPHGQGHEQYF. DNA for the CDR3: TGTGCCAGCAGTTTACCCCATGGACAGGGCCACGAGCAGTACTTC.

J is TRBJ2-2 and V is TRBV9; 7 bases map to TRBD1. This CDR3 is built from 16 residues. J gave up 2 bases and V 7 bases, and 11 bases lay outside the gene matches. CDR1 and CDR2 (germline): SGDLS, YYNGEE. The CDR3 region has the DNA TGTGCCAGCGGAAGATCCGGGACAGCTAACACCGGGGAGCTGTTTTTT. Residues: CASGRSGTANTGELFF. Drawing the rest from reference TRBV9 and TRBJ2-2, the complete variable domain is DSGVTQTPKHLITATGQRVTLRCSPRSGDLSVYWYQQSLDQGLQFLIQYYNGEERAKGNILERFSAQQFPDLHSELNLSSLELGDSALYFCASGRSGTANTGELFFGEGSRLTVL.

The chain recombines TRBV25-1 with TRBJ1-4, with a tentative D call TRBD1 (5 bases). V was pared by 2 bases and J by 4 bases, with 17 bases between. From germline, CDR1 is MGHDK and CDR2 SYGVNS. The length of the CDR3 is 17 residues. This CDR3 is CASSEMRGGAFNEKLFF. The CDR3 coding sequence is TGTGCCAGCAGTGAAATGAGGGGAGGGGCCTTTAATGAAAAACTGTTTTTT.

The V call is TRBV7-2, the J call TRBJ1-6, with TRBD1 matching over 8 bases. The CDR3 sequence is 16 residues long. The trim removed 0 bases at V and 6 bases at J, leaving 4 bases unmatched. Germline CDR1 SGHTA, CDR2 FQGNSA. This chain's CDR3 is CASSLAGQGGNSPLHF. In DNA form, the CDR3 reads TGTGCCAGCAGCTTAGCTGGACAGGGAGGTAATTCACCCCTCCACTTT. Together with reference TRBV7-2 and TRBJ1-6, the CDR3 gives the full variable domain: GAGVSQSPSNKVTEKGKDVELRCDPISGHTALYWYRQSLGQGLEFLIYFQGNSAPDKSGLPSDRFSAERTGGSVSTLTIQRTQQEDSAVYLCASSLAGQGGNSPLHFGNGTRLTVT.

The rearrangement joins TRBV9 to TRBJ2-7; 10 bases fit TRBD1. This CDR3 comprises 15 residues. The ends lost 3 bases at V and 2 bases at J; junction bases unmatched: 5. Germline V CDR1 and CDR2: SGDLS, YYNGEE. The chain's CDR3 is CASSARDRGTYEQYF. The CDR3 coding sequence is TGTGCCAGCAGCGCGAGGGACAGGGGCACCTACGAGCAGTACTTC.

The V call is TRBV7-2, the J call TRBJ2-1; D perhaps matches TRBD2 (10 bases). Trimming left V 6 bases short and J 9 bases short, with 21 bases between. The CDR3 consists of 15 residues. CDR1 and CDR2 (germline): SGHTA, FQGNSA. The CDR3, as DNA: TGTGCCAGCAGTCCTATACTAGCGGGACAGGGTGAGCAGTTCTTC. Translated, it gives CASSPILAGQGEQFF.

The V and J genes are TRBV10-3 and TRBJ2-7; D call uncertain. The CDR3 contains 11 residues. Per germline, CDR1 ENHRY and CDR2 SYGVKD. Deletions cut 1 base from V and 4 bases from J, with 2 bases between. CDR3: CAISELYEQYF. CDR3 sequence (DNA): TGTGCCATCAGTGAGTTATACGAGCAGTACTTC.

V is TRBV2 and J is TRBJ1-3; D remains unclear. The germline V and J ends were trimmed by 3 bases and 2 bases, with 17 bases remaining between them. Looked up from germline, CDR1 is SNHLY and CDR2 is FYNNEI. The CDR3 runs 17 residues. CDR3 residues: CASSDAGSRNTGNTIYF. The CDR3 DNA reads TGTGCCAGCAGTGACGCCGGATCGCGGAATACTGGAAACACCATATATTTT. Variable domain in full (rest from reference TRBV2 and TRBJ1-3): EPEVTQTPSHQVTQMGQEVILRCVPISNHLYFYWYRQILGQKVEFLVSFYNNEISEKSEIFDDQFSVERPDGSNFTLKIRSTKLEDSAMYFCASSDAGSRNTGNTIYFGEGSWLTVV.

CDR3 amino acids: CASSPHGGPSNQPQHF. The CDR3 DNA reads as TGTGCCAGCAGCCCCCACGGGGGTCCTAGCAATCAGCCCCAGCATTTT. The V gene is TRBV7-2, the J gene TRBJ1-5; TRBD1 might be the D (5 bases). The germline CDR1 and CDR2 sequences are SGHTA and FQGNSA. V was shortened by 5 bases and J by 0 bases, with 14 bases between the two germline ends. There are 16 residues in the CDR3.

The CDR3 sequence: CASSVAPLQETQYF. As DNA, the CDR3 is TGTGCCAGCAGCGTAGCCCCACTGCAAGAGACCCAGTACTTC. The chain uses TRBV9 and TRBJ2-5; D unresolved. V was cut by 0 bases and J by 2 bases, with 8 bases left in between. The germline V gene encodes CDR1 SGDLS and CDR2 YYNGEE. This CDR3 has 14 residues.